The 14 T cell receptor beta chains below all came from one sample that was sequenced in a study of a mutant IDH1 vaccine in newly diagnosed glioma. Produced via immunoSEQ multiplex PCR; TCRdb's table is partial and in-frame only. The data contain 32,000 or so clones, around 83% of them singletons. Time point meaning: week 5, during vaccination. With topical imiquimod, each dose of the vaccine consisted of 300 ug of mutant IDH1 20-mer peptide. For these receptors, no antigen is known. This specimen consisted of PBMCs, obtained from a glioma patient whose treatment included an IDH1 peptide vaccine. These receptors were taken from a man aged 30 to 45 with glioma.

V usage is TRBV11-2 and J usage is TRBJ2-1; possible D gene TRBD2, 6 bases. V was trimmed by 5 bases and J by 4 bases, leaving 12 bases between them. This CDR3 has 14 residues. The germline CDR1 and CDR2 sequences are SGHAT and FQNNGV. For the CDR3, the DNA is TGTGCCAGCAGCCGTGACGGGGGTTACAATGAGCAGTTCTTC. It codes for CASSRDGGYNEQFF.

This sequence joins TRBV6-5 and TRBJ1-1, with TRBD1 identical over 8 bases. The CDR3 has 13 amino acids. V was clipped by 6 bases and J by 12 bases; unmatched bases: 12. CDR1 and CDR2 (germline): MNHEY, SVGAGI. In nucleotides, the CDR3 is TGTGCCAGCAGCACCCCCGGACAGGGTGGGTCTTTCTTT. Amino acid sequence: CASSTPGQGGSFF.

The genes are TRBV19 and TRBJ1-5, with no clear D. The CDR3 totals 14 residues. Looked up from germline, CDR1 is LNHDA and CDR2 is SQIVND (reference sequence). Trimming removed 11 bases from V and 2 bases from J, with 16 bases in between. The CDR3 loop is CASNVQLGNQPQHF. The CDR3 region has the DNA TGTGCCTCAAACGTACAGTTGGGCAATCAGCCCCAGCATTTT.

This clone was counted a single time. This chain uses TRBV9 with TRBJ2-1; 9 nucleotides agree with TRBD2. The trim removed 0 bases at V and 15 bases at J, leaving 7 bases unmatched. The CDR3 runs to 13 residues. The germline V gene encodes CDR1 SGDLS and CDR2 YYNGEE. CDR3 DNA sequence: TGTGCCAGCAGCGTAGAAAGCGGGGGGAGACGGTTCTTC. It yields the protein CASSVESGGRRFF.

The chain links TRBV19 to TRBJ1-5; 7 nucleotides agree with TRBD1. The J segment lost 0 bases and the V segment lost 6 bases, leaving 8 bases of the junction unmatched. The CDR3 is 16 amino acids. Germline loops: CDR1 LNHDA, CDR2 SQIVND (reference sequence). In DNA form, the CDR3 reads TGTGCCAGTAGACAATGGGGACAGAATAGCAATCAGCCCCAGCATTTT. Translating it yields CASRQWGQNSNQPQHF.

The rearrangement links TRBV7-7 to TRBJ2-1; the D gene is possibly TRBD1 (6 bases). The V end was cut by 10 bases, the J end by 6 bases, with 13 bases between. Per germline, CDR1 SSHAT and CDR2 FNYEAQ (reference sequence). The length of the CDR3 is 12 residues. CDR3 in amino acids: CATTNRVNEQFF. The CDR3 DNA reads TGTGCCACGACAAACAGGGTCAATGAGCAGTTCTTC.

This clone was picked up a small number of times. The chain uses TRBV5-1 and TRBJ1-1, with 10 positions matching TRBD1. Germline trimming cut 5 bases from V and 5 bases from J; bases unmatched to any gene: 6. CDR1 is SGHRS and CDR2 is YFSETQ in the germline V gene. The CDR3 has 14 amino acids. In nucleotides, the CDR3 is TGCGCCAGCAGTACCGGGACAGGGGTTACTGAAGCTTTCTTT. Translation: CASSTGTGVTEAFF. Complete variable domain (other parts from reference TRBV5-1 and TRBJ1-1): KAGVTQTPRYLIKTRGQQVTLSCSPISGHRSVSWYQQTPGQGLQFLFEYFSETQRNKGNFPGRFSGRQFSNSRSEMNVSTLELGDSALYLCASSTGTGVTEAFFGQGTRLTVV.

The J gene is TRBJ1-1, the V gene TRBV5-1, with D perhaps TRBD1 (6 bases). This CDR3 spans 13 amino acids. CDR1 and CDR2 from the germline V gene are SGHRS and YFSETQ. Trimming took 4 bases from V and 1 from J, leaving 8 bases between them. The CDR3 nucleotides read TGCGCCAGCAGCGAGGGACAGAACACTGAAGCTTTCTTT. It translates to CASSEGQNTEAFF. Full variable domain (outside the CDR3, taken from reference TRBV5-1 and TRBJ1-1): KAGVTQTPRYLIKTRGQQVTLSCSPISGHRSVSWYQQTPGQGLQFLFEYFSETQRNKGNFPGRFSGRQFSNSRSEMNVSTLELGDSALYLCASSEGQNTEAFFGQGTRLTVV.

This chain uses TRBV5-1 with TRBJ2-2; 8 positions agree with TRBD2. V shed 1 base and J 6 bases; nucleotides not matched to a gene: 17. Germline loops: CDR1 SGHRS, CDR2 YFSETQ. The CDR3 runs to 19 residues. The CDR3 is CASSLRPVTSGLLAGELFF. The CDR3 bases are TGCGCCAGCAGCTTGCGTCCCGTTACTAGCGGCCTTCTCGCCGGGGAGCTGTTTTTT.

V is TRBV19 and J is TRBJ1-1, with D possibly TRBD1 on 5 matching bases. The germline CDR1 and CDR2 sequences are LNHDA and SQIVND (reference sequence). The CDR3 totals 13 residues. Trimming took off 10 bases at V and 4 bases at J, with 16 bases between the two ends. CDR3 DNA: TGTGCCACGAAGAGGGCGCAGGGCACTGAAGCTTTCTTT. Protein: CATKRAQGTEAFF.

The chain carries TRBV9 and TRBJ2-5; TRBD1 agrees at 10 bases. The J segment lost 5 bases and the V segment lost 3 bases, leaving 4 bases of the junction unmatched. The CDR3 runs 14 residues. The germline V gene has CDR1 SGDLS and CDR2 YYNGEE. This CDR3 is CASSAGQGWETQYF. The DNA of the CDR3 is TGTGCCAGCAGCGCGGGACAGGGGTGGGAGACCCAGTACTTC.

CDR3 in DNA: TGTGCCAGCAGCTTAGGTAGAACAGTATCTGGAAACACCATATATTTT. Protein sequence: CASSLGRTVSGNTIYF. The V call is TRBV7-8, the J call TRBJ1-3; the D is unclear. The CDR3 consists of 16 residues. The V and J ends lost 1 base and 1 base respectively, with 11 bases between them. The germline CDR1 and CDR2 sequences are SGHVS and FQNEAQ.

V gene TRBV6-5 combines with J gene TRBJ1-2, with 7 bases matching TRBD1. The CDR3 runs 13 residues. From germline, CDR1 is MNHEY and CDR2 SVGAGI. The trim removed 6 bases at V and 2 bases at J, leaving 3 bases unmatched. The CDR3 DNA reads TGTGCCAGCAGAGACAGGGAAAACTATGGCTACACCTTC. Its translation: CASRDRENYGYTF.

The chain is built from TRBV4-2 and TRBJ2-2; tentative D call: TRBD1 (6 bases). Germline V gives CDR1 LGHNA, CDR2 YNFKEQ. The CDR3 contains 16 residues. Trimming removed 1 base from V and 0 bases from J, with 9 bases in between. The CDR3 coding sequence is TGTGCCAGCAGCCAAGTCCCAGGGGCGAACACCGGGGAGCTGTTTTTT. This codes for CASSQVPGANTGELFF.